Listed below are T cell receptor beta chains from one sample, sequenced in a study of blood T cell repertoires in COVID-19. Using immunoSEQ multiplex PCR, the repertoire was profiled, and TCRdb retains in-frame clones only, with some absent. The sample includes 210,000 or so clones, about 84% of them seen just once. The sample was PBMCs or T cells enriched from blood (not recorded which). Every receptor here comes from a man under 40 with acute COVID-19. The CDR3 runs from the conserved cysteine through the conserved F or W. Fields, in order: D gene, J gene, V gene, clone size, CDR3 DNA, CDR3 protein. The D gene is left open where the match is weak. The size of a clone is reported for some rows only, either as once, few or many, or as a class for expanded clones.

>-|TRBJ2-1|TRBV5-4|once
TGTGCCAGCAGTTGGGACATAACGGAGCAGTTCTTC
CASSWDITEQFF
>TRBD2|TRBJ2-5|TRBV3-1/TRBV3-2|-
TGTGCCAGCAGCCAATATGGACTAGCAGCAGAGACCCAGTACTTC
CASSQYGLAAETQYF
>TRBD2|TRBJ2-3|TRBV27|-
TGTGCCAGCAGTCCGTCCTCACTAGCGGGGGGGCCCCCAGATACGCAGTATTTT
CASSPSSLAGGPPDTQYF
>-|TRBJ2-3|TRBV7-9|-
TGTGCCAGCAGCGATTCGGGTTATACGCAGTATTTT
CASSDSGYTQYF
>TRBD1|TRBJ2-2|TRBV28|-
TGTGCCAGCGGACAGGGGGGGTTTACCGGGGAGCTGTTTTTT
CASGQGGFTGELFF
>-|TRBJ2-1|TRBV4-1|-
TGCGCCAGCAGCCCGATGCAGGGGAGCTCCTACAATGAGCAGTTCTTC
CASSPMQGSSYNEQFF
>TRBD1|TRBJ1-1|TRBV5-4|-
TGTGCCAGCAGCGCAGAACAGGGGTGGGAAAACACTGAAGCTTTCTTT
CASSAEQGWENTEAFF
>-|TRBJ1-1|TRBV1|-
TGCACCAGATACCACCCGGGACAGGGGACGCCAACGGTGAACACTGAAGCTTTCTTT
CTRYHPGQGTPTVNTEAFF
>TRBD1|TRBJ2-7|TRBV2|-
TGTGCCAGCAGTGAGGGACAGGCGACCCTGGGCTACGAGCAGTACTTC
CASSEGQATLGYEQYF
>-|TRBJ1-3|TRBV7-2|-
TGTGCCAGCAGCTTAGCTGCGGATAGGGGAAACACCATATATTTT
CASSLAADRGNTIYF
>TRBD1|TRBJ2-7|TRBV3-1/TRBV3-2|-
TGTGCCAGCAGCCAAATGGGACGCTGGACAGGGCCCTACGAGCAGTACTTC
CASSQMGRWTGPYEQYF
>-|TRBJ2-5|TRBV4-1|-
TGCGCCAGCACTTCCAGCGGGTCCTCTCAAGAGACCCAGTACTTC
CASTSSGSSQETQYF
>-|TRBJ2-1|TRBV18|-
TGTGCCAGCTCACCTTTTGAGGGATCCTACAGTGAGCAGTTCTTC
CASSPFEGSYSEQFF
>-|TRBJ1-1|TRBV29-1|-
TGCAGCGTTCAGTTGAACACTGAAGCTTTCTTT
CSVQLNTEAFF